What follows are 5 T cell receptor beta chains derived from one specimen sequenced in a study of post-analysis software for immune sequencing data. The TCR beta cDNA libraries carried unique molecular identifiers. TCRdb reanalysed the PCR reads using MiXCR and keeps one entry per CDR3 protein. The sample lists about 460,000 distinct CDR3 sequences, under 55% occurring once. No antigen has been identified for these receptors. Findings and caveats of the study: With TRBV5-6, TRBV5-1 and TRBV20-1 included, 4 or 5 TRBV segments were more frequent in patients than in controls.

Sequencing was carried out using blood. These receptors were obtained from a girl aged 5 to 17 with multiple sclerosis.

Here the CDR3 reads CASSLSGAHGYTF. DNA of the CDR3: TGTGCCAGCAGCTTATCGGGGGCTCATGGCTACACCTTC. The chain couples TRBV7-2 to TRBJ1-2, with a possible D match to TRBD1 (6 bases). The V gene lost 2 bases and the J gene lost 6 bases, with 10 bases spanning the gap. The CDR3 has 13 amino acids. Germline V lookup: CDR1 SGHTA, CDR2 FQGNSA.

The V and J genes are TRBV15 and TRBJ2-2, with 9 positions matching TRBD2. V lost 2 bases, J lost 4 bases, and 8 bases stayed unmatched. CDR1 and CDR2 (germline): LNHNV, YYDKDF (reference sequence). This CDR3 spans 17 amino acids. The CDR3 DNA follows: TGTGCCACCAGCAGAAAGGGCGGGAGGGCCGTCACCGGGGAGCTGTTTTTT. This sequence encodes CATSRKGGRAVTGELFF. The whole variable domain, remainder taken from reference TRBV15 and TRBJ2-2, is DAMVIQNPRYQVTQFGKPVTLSCSQTLNHNVMYWYQQKSSQAPKLLFHYYDKDFNNEADTPDNFQSRRPNTSFCFLDIRSPGLGDTAMYLCATSRKGGRAVTGELFFGEGSRLTVL.

The chain recombines TRBV12-3 or TRBV12-4 with TRBJ1-2, with TRBD1 matching 7 bases. The J segment lost 8 bases and the V segment lost 5 bases, leaving 11 bases of the junction unmatched. The CDR3 has 14 residues. The CDR3 here is CASSPYRGLEGYTF. The DNA of the CDR3 is TGTGCCAGCAGTCCTTACAGGGGACTGGAGGGCTACACCTTC.

This clonotype was detected ten times or more. The chain couples TRBV7-3 to TRBJ2-3, with D uncertain. CDR1 is SGHTA, CDR2 FQGTGA, per germline. The CDR3 length is 13 residues. The V end was cut by 2 bases, the J end by 2 bases, with 5 bases between. CDR3: CASSLDPTDTQYF. CDR3 nucleotide sequence: TGTGCCAGCAGCTTAGATCCCACAGATACGCAGTATTTT.

V and J are TRBV7-9 and TRBJ1-6; the match to TRBD1 covers 12 bases. Germline loops: CDR1 SEHNR, CDR2 FQNEAQ (reference sequence). With 4 bases clipped from V and 0 bases from J, the junction kept 4 bases outside the gene matches. The CDR3 runs 18 residues. The CDR3 protein is CASSSGTGGYSYNSPLHF. CDR3 sequence (DNA): TGTGCCAGCAGCTCCGGGACAGGGGGCTACTCCTATAATTCACCCCTCCACTTT.